This T cell receptor beta chain was obtained from a study of cytomegalovirus exposure and HLA in healthy donors. Study results and caveats: The authors assumed roughly uniform sequencing depth across donors for presence/absence analyses. Cytomegalovirus status, reportedly, was diagnosed with high specificity and sensitivity by the classifier. The study recorded 150 to 200 TCR beta chains that were cytomegalovirus-associated.

The study ran its PCR with 60 Vbeta and 13 Jbeta primers. The assay was immunoSEQ multiplex PCR, and TCRdb's table has in-frame clones only and misses some. Of 130,000 to 150,000 clones listed, about 80% are singletons. Germline-derived CDR1 and CDR2 are SGHNT and YYREEE (reference sequence). The CDR3 contains 13 residues. Deletions cut 1 base from V and 1 base from J, with 5 bases between. For this clone: The antigen is undetermined.

This sequence originates from a female donor in good health and CMV-seronegative. The chain joins TRBV5-4 to TRBJ1-2; no clear D. The sequenced sample consisted of PBMCs. Here the CDR3 reads CASSLYSNYGYTF. CDR3 nucleotides: TGTGCCAGCAGCTTGTACAGTAACTATGGCTACACCTTC.